A single sample is the source of the 13 T cell receptor beta chains below, sequenced in a study of cytomegalovirus exposure and HLA in healthy donors. Assay used: immunoSEQ multiplex PCR; TCRdb lists only in-frame clones, some missing. The sample holds roughly 240,000 clones, approximately 87% seen once. Sequencing used PBMCs. The receptors stem from a man aged 18 to 29 in good health and CMV-seronegative.

The chain recombines TRBV10-1 with TRBJ2-1; the match to TRBD2 covers 11 bases. The length of the CDR3 is 17 residues. Trimming removed 3 bases from V and 0 bases from J; junction bases left unmatched: 4. Germline-derived CDR1 and CDR2 are WNHNN and SYGVQD (reference sequence). The CDR3: CASSDLAGGNSYNEQFF. The DNA for the CDR3 is TGCGCCAGCAGTGACCTAGCGGGGGGAAACTCCTACAATGAGCAGTTCTTC.

The CDR3 sequence: CASSLRSEGSGYTF. CDR3 DNA sequence: TGCGCCAGCAGCTTGAGGAGCGAGGGAAGTGGCTACACCTTC. The chain recombines TRBV5-1 with TRBJ1-2; D is unclear. Germline lookup yields CDR1 SGHRS and CDR2 YFSETQ. There are 14 residues in the CDR3. The V gene lost 1 base and the J gene lost 7 bases, with 14 bases spanning the gap.

To note about this clone: Other nucleotide sequences from this sample produce the same CDR3. The chain combines TRBV27 with TRBJ2-7, with 7 bases aligning to TRBD1. J lost 3 bases, V lost 1 base, and 0 bases had no gene match. CDR3 length equals 13 residues. Germline V lookup: CDR1 MNHEY, CDR2 SMNVEV (reference sequence). CDR3 coding DNA: TGTGCCAGCAGTTTATACAGGGGCTACGAGCAGTACTTC. Translating it yields CASSLYRGYEQYF.

In this sample, this clone turned up once. The V and J genes are TRBV27 and TRBJ1-2; D ambiguous. This CDR3 region has 13 residues. CDR1 and CDR2 (germline): MNHEY, SMNVEV (reference sequence). Trimming removed 5 bases at V and 5 bases at J, with 12 bases between. CDR3 in DNA: TGTGCCAGCAGTGTAATACGGGATTATGGCTACACCTTC. Its translation: CASSVIRDYGYTF.

The rearrangement joins TRBV9 to TRBJ1-2; no firm D call. The germline V gene has CDR1 SGDLS and CDR2 YYNGEE. Trimming removed 0 bases at V and 4 bases at J, with 7 bases between. The CDR3 sequence is 13 residues long. The CDR3 loop reads CASSVGGSYGYTF. The CDR3, as DNA: TGTGCCAGCAGCGTAGGAGGGAGCTATGGCTACACCTTC.

The genes are TRBV7-3 and TRBJ2-3, with 8 positions matching TRBD2. The V gene's germline CDR1 is SGHTA and CDR2 FQGTGA. The J segment lost 2 bases and the V segment lost 2 bases, leaving 3 bases of the junction unmatched. CDR3 length equals 15 residues. The CDR3 is CASSLAGGPTDTQYF. In DNA form, the CDR3 reads TGTGCCAGCAGCTTAGCGGGAGGACCCACAGATACGCAGTATTTT. The whole variable domain, filled in from reference TRBV7-3 and TRBJ2-3, reads GAGVSQTPSNKVTEKGKYVELRCDPISGHTALYWYRQSLGQGPEFLIYFQGTGAADDSGLPNDRFFAVRPEGSVSTLKIQRTERGDSAVYLCASSLAGGPTDTQYFGPGTRLTVL.

There are a few counts of this clone. This sequence joins TRBV30 and TRBJ2-1, with TRBD2 identical over 9 bases. The V and J ends lost 0 bases and 8 bases, in that order; junction bases with no gene match: 11. Germline assignment: CDR1 GTSNPN and CDR2 SVGIG (reference sequence). CDR3 length: 16 amino acids. The CDR3 region is CAWSVRNGTSFYEQFF. The CDR3 nucleotides are TGTGCCTGGAGTGTGAGAAACGGGACTAGCTTCTATGAGCAGTTCTTC.

The V and J genes are TRBV28 and TRBJ1-5, with 8 bases identical to TRBD1. Losses at the gene ends were 7 bases for V and 7 bases for J; bases not matched to a gene: 15. Germline V gene sequence: CDR1 MDHEN, CDR2 SYDVKM. The CDR3 totals 16 residues. DNA for the CDR3: TGTGCCAGCAATTTTGGGGGCAGGGGGCGCGAGCAGCCCCAGCATTTT. This gives the protein CASNFGGRGREQPQHF.

This chain links TRBV2 with TRBJ2-5, with 11 bases identical to TRBD2. The CDR3 runs to 16 residues. With 6 bases clipped from V and 7 bases from J, the junction kept 13 bases outside the gene matches. Germline CDR1 reads SNHLY; CDR2 reads FYNNEI. CDR3 in amino acids: CASRESGTSGTVTQYF. DNA of the CDR3: TGTGCCAGCAGGGAATCCGGGACTAGCGGTACTGTGACCCAGTACTTC.

With regard to this clone: One junction end does not reproduce the germline sequence, and a read error may be involved. The chain employs TRBV5-3 and TRBJ2-7; TRBD1 matches at 8 bases. TRBV5-3 is labeled an ORF, and its function is uncertain. The CDR3 runs 13 residues. The CDR3 DNA is TGTGCCAGAAGCTTGGGTAAGACAGGGGAGCAAAACTTC. This gives the protein CARSLGKTGEQNF.

The chain employs TRBV6-5 and TRBJ1-1; 11 bases are a match to TRBD1. This CDR3 has 13 amino acids. V trimming: 8 bases; J trimming: 9 bases; junction bases outside the gene matches: 8. Germline V gene lookup returns CDR1 MNHEY and CDR2 SVGAGI. The DNA for the CDR3 is TGTGCCAGCCAAGGGACAGGGGGGTTGAAAGCTTTCTTT. Residues: CASQGTGGLKAFF.

This clone was observed a single time. The chain employs TRBV19 and TRBJ1-1; no clear D. The length of the CDR3 is 12 residues. V was trimmed by 5 bases and J by 2 bases, leaving 6 bases between them. Germline lookup yields CDR1 LNHDA and CDR2 SQIVND (reference sequence). CDR3 bases: TGTGCCAGTAGTCTCTTTAACACTGAAGCTTTCTTT. Protein sequence: CASSLFNTEAFF.

J is TRBJ1-6 and V is TRBV6-6; D might be TRBD1 (6 bases). V was cut by 5 bases and J by 9 bases, with 14 bases left in between. This CDR3 is 14 amino acids long. The germline V gene encodes CDR1 MNHNY and CDR2 SVGAGI (reference sequence). The CDR3 DNA sequence: TGTGCCAGCAGTGACAGGTGGAGGACTTCACCCCTCCACTTT. Translation gives CASSDRWRTSPLHF.